This passage covers 29 T cell receptor beta chains from one sample sequenced in a study of molecular identifiers for immune sequencing clone quantification. MiXCR, applied by TCRdb to the PCR reads, yields one record per CDR3 protein. Of some 650,000 distinct CDR3 sequences detected, 15% to 20% appear once; the ten largest clones hold 0.85%. Sequenced input: naive CD8+ T cells from blood, with Jurkat cell RNA spiked in. Noted subset: FACS-sorted CD8+CD4-CCR7+CD45RA+ naive T cells. The receptors were sampled from a human donor in good health. Some libraries in this study had Jurkat cell RNA spiked in.

This clonotype was detected many times. The rearrangement uses TRBV6-1 and TRBJ2-7; D gene uncertain. This CDR3 is 17 amino acids long. V was trimmed by 0 bases and J by 2 bases, leaving 17 bases between them. CDR1 and CDR2 (germline): MNHNS, SASEGT. CDR3 DNA: TGTGCCAGCAGTGAAGCATCTATCAGGCTAGATACCTACGAGCAGTACTTC. It translates to CASSEASIRLDTYEQYF.

Ten or more counts support this clonotype. The chain links TRBV7-8 to TRBJ2-7; D gene ambiguous. Trimming left V 4 bases short and J 5 bases short, with 12 bases between. This CDR3 has 13 residues. In germline, CDR1 is SGHVS, CDR2 FQNEAQ. The CDR3 protein is CASSSGPSNEQYF. CDR3 DNA: TGTGCCAGCAGCTCCGGGCCTTCGAACGAGCAGTACTTC.

This rearrangement joins TRBV4-2 to TRBJ2-7, with 9 bases identical to TRBD2. The junction had 11 bases not matched to a gene; V was cut back by 0 bases and J by 2 bases. Germline values: CDR1 LGHNA, CDR2 YNFKEQ. The CDR3 consists of 18 residues. This chain's CDR3 is CASSQDLGVSGRPYEQYF. The CDR3 region has the DNA TGTGCCAGCAGCCAAGATCTAGGGGTTAGCGGGAGACCCTACGAGCAGTACTTC.

Worth noting for this clonotype: An end of the junction differs from the germline gene, which may be a read error. The chain carries TRBV5-1 and TRBJ2-1; 13 bases are a match to TRBD2. The CDR3 is 17 amino acids. Per the germline V gene, CDR1 is SGHRS and CDR2 is YFSETQ. CDR3: CAGSWTSGSYVAAEQFF. CDR3 coding DNA: TGCGCCGGCAGCTGGACTAGCGGGAGTTACGTCGCCGCTGAGCAGTTCTTC. Full variable domain (outside the CDR3, taken from reference TRBV5-1 and TRBJ2-1): KAGVTQTPRYLIKTRGQQVTLSCSPISGHRSVSWYQQTPGQGLQFLFEYFSETQRNKGNFPGRFSGRQFSNSRSEMNVSTLELGDSALYLCAGSWTSGSYVAAEQFFGPGTRLTVL.

This clonotype was counted ten times or more. The rearrangement joins TRBV7-8 to TRBJ1-5, with D perhaps TRBD1 (5 bases). The V gene's germline CDR1 is SGHVS and CDR2 FQNEAQ. The CDR3 consists of 14 residues. V dropped 5 bases and J dropped 2 bases, with 10 bases sitting between them. The CDR3 nucleotides are TGTGCCAGCAGCCCCCAGGGCGGCAATCAGCCCCAGCATTTT. Translation: CASSPQGGNQPQHF.

The chain joins TRBV5-1 to TRBJ2-7; 9 bases align to TRBD1. V lost 4 bases, J lost 2 bases, and 7 bases stayed unmatched. The germline gives CDR1 SGHRS, CDR2 YFSETQ. CDR3 length: 15 residues. The CDR3 coding sequence is TGCGCCAGCAGCACCGGGACAGGGTCTCCCTACGAGCAGTACTTC. It is translated as CASSTGTGSPYEQYF.

This clonotype appeared many times. Compared with germline, one end of the junction differs, possibly owing to a read error. The V and J genes are TRBV7-6 and TRBJ1-1; D unresolved. Per the germline V gene, CDR1 is SGHVS and CDR2 is FNYEAQ. CDR3 length: 13 residues. The CDR3 loop is CASSQDMNTEAFF. In DNA form, the CDR3 reads TGCGCCAGCAGCCAAGACATGAACACTGAAGCTTTCTTT.

This clonotype was recorded at least ten times. The chain combines TRBV20-1 with TRBJ2-6; D is unclear. V dropped 4 bases and J dropped 2 bases, with 12 bases sitting between them. Germline CDR1 reads DFQATT; CDR2 reads SNEGSKA (reference sequence). This CDR3 region has 15 residues. The CDR3 bases are TGCAGTGCTATACATCCCGTGGCTGGGGCCAACGTCCTGACTTTC. Protein sequence: CSAIHPVAGANVLTF.

This clonotype has ten or more counts. This chain connects TRBV12-3 or TRBV12-4 to TRBJ1-1, with 7 bases aligning to TRBD1. The length of the CDR3 is 16 residues. Trimming removed 6 bases from V and 7 bases from J; junction bases left unmatched: 17. This CDR3 reads CASRLPPRQGSYEAFF. For the CDR3, the DNA is TGTGCCAGCAGACTCCCCCCGCGACAGGGCTCCTATGAAGCTTTCTTT.

This clonotype was found many times. The chain is built from TRBV6-5 and TRBJ2-7, with TRBD2 identical over 10 bases. The CDR3 contains 15 residues. Germline V CDR1 and CDR2: MNHEY, SVGAGI. After removal of 6 bases from V and 0 bases from J, the junction contained 5 bases not matched to a gene. DNA for the CDR3: TGTGCCAGCAGCACAGGACTAGCGGTCTCCTACGAGCAGTACTTC. Translating gives CASSTGLAVSYEQYF.

Notes on this clonotype: A much larger clone lies one base from this, so it may be a read error. V and J are TRBV10-3 and TRBJ1-5; 8 nucleotides line up with TRBD1. Trimming cost V 5 bases and J 4 bases; bases outside gene matches: 4. The CDR3 is made up of 14 amino acids. Germline CDR1 ENHRY, CDR2 SYGVKD. The CDR3 loop reads CAISTGGANQPQHF. CDR3 nucleotide sequence: TGTGCCATCAGTACAGGGGGGGCAAATCAGCCCCAGCATTTT.

As for this clonotype: This could be a read error, since a much larger clone is one nucleotide away. CDR3 region: CAIGESTGYNREQYF. CDR3 DNA: TGTGCCATCGGTGAGTCGACAGGATATAATCGCGAGCAGTACTTC. The rearrangement links TRBV10-3 to TRBJ2-7, with a possible D match to TRBD1 (6 bases). The CDR3 is 15 residues long. Germline CDR1 ENHRY, CDR2 SYGVKD.

A remark on this clonotype: This clone may be a read error of a much larger clone one base away. The rearrangement joins TRBV12-5 to TRBJ1-2; a weak D match, TRBD1 (5 bases). Germline assignment: CDR1 LGHNT and CDR2 FRNRAP. The CDR3 spans 15 residues. V was pared by 4 bases and J by 0 bases, with 12 bases between. CDR3 region: CASGSVDTTNYGYTF. In DNA, the CDR3 is TGTGCTAGTGGTTCGGTGGACACAACTAACTATGGCTACACCTTC.

A word on this clonotype: One base away lies a much larger clone, so this may be a sequencing read error. The chain joins TRBV20-1 to TRBJ2-7, with 7 bases identical to TRBD1. The CDR3 runs 15 residues. CDR1 is DFQATT and CDR2 is SNEGSKA in the germline V gene (reference sequence). The CDR3 protein is CSARGTGRPSYEPYF. The CDR3 DNA sequence: TGCAGTGCTAGAGGGACAGGCAGGCCCTCCTACGAGCCGTACTTC.

This clonotype was observed many times. J is TRBJ1-1 and V is TRBV2; 7 nucleotides line up with TRBD1. Germline lookup yields CDR1 SNHLY and CDR2 FYNNEI. After removal of 8 bases from V and 6 bases from J, the junction contained 9 bases not matched to a gene. The CDR3 is made up of 13 amino acids. The CDR3 sequence: CASEGQSVSEAFF. CDR3 DNA: TGTGCCAGCGAGGGACAGTCGGTCTCTGAAGCTTTCTTT.

This clonotype has ten or more counts. The V and J genes are TRBV24-1 and TRBJ2-1; the match to TRBD2 covers 7 bases. This CDR3 has 16 amino acids. J gave up 0 bases and V 7 bases, and 8 bases lay outside the gene matches. Germline V gene lookup returns CDR1 KGHDR and CDR2 SFDVKD. The CDR3 is CATRTIGGGSYNEQFF. Here the CDR3 DNA reads TGTGCCACCAGGACCATCGGCGGGGGCTCCTACAATGAGCAGTTCTTC.

This clonotype was observed a few times. The chain joins TRBV12-3 or TRBV12-4 to TRBJ2-7; no clear D gene. This CDR3 is built from 12 residues. The V and J ends lost 5 bases and 6 bases respectively, with 11 bases between them. CDR3 nucleotide sequence: TGTGCCAGCAGTAGTCGATCGCGCGAGCAGTACTTC. Protein sequence: CASSSRSREQYF.

This clonotype has at least ten counts. In DNA, the CDR3 is TGTGCCAGCAGTTACTTTGGGGGCGATACGCAGTATTTT. Translated, it gives CASSYFGGDTQYF. The J gene is TRBJ2-3, the V gene TRBV6-5, with a tentative D call TRBD1 (6 bases). The CDR3 runs 13 residues. The germline V and J ends were trimmed by 1 base and 6 bases, with 8 bases remaining between them. Germline V gene data show CDR1 as MNHEY and CDR2 as SVGAGI.

As regards this clonotype: One base away lies a much larger clone, so this may be a sequencing read error. The V call is TRBV4-3, the J call TRBJ2-7; TRBD1 might be the D (6 bases). The V gene's germline CDR1 is LGHNA and CDR2 YSLEER. V was shortened by 6 bases and J by 2 bases, with 14 bases between the two germline ends. This CDR3 contains 14 residues. CDR3 in DNA: TGCGCCAGCAGAATCGGTCAGGGGACCTACGAGCAGTACTTC. Amino acid sequence: CASRIGQGTYEQYF.

This clonotype was counted ten times or more. V usage is TRBV7-6 and J usage is TRBJ1-6; D is possibly TRBD1 (5 bases). Germline V gene lookup returns CDR1 SGHVS and CDR2 FNYEAQ. This CDR3 spans 18 amino acids. Between the trimmed V and J ends, which lost 3 bases and 2 bases, there was a span of 17 bases. This chain's CDR3 is CASSFSWGAGTYNSPLHF. For the CDR3, the DNA is TGTGCCAGCAGCTTTTCATGGGGCGCCGGGACCTATAATTCACCCCTCCACTTT.

Ten or more counts support this clonotype. This chain links TRBV2 with TRBJ2-4; 7 bases are a match to TRBD2. V lost 6 bases and J lost 0; bases outside the gene matches: 5. In germline, CDR1 is SNHLY, CDR2 FYNNEI. The CDR3 length is 15 residues. CDR3 nucleotide sequence: TGTGCCAGCAGAATAGCGGGCCTAGCCAAAAACATTCAGTACTTC. Protein sequence: CASRIAGLAKNIQYF.

This clonotype was counted at least ten times. The V gene is TRBV5-4, the J gene TRBJ1-2; D remains ambiguous. Looked up from germline, CDR1 is SGHNT and CDR2 is YYREEE (reference sequence). Trimming took 0 bases from V and 8 from J, leaving 14 bases between them. The CDR3 has 14 residues. In DNA form, the CDR3 reads TGTGCCAGCAGCTTGGAGGCGGGAACGAGGGGCTACACCTTC. This gives the protein CASSLEAGTRGYTF.

The gene calls are TRBV6-1 and TRBJ1-5; D perhaps matches TRBD1 (6 bases). This CDR3 is 15 amino acids long. The germline V and J ends were trimmed by 8 bases and 0 bases, with 14 bases remaining between them. In germline, CDR1 is MNHNS, CDR2 SASEGT. The CDR3 spells CASEGEAYSNQPQHF. As DNA, the CDR3 is TGTGCCAGCGAGGGGGAGGCTTATAGCAATCAGCCCCAGCATTTT.

The CDR3 protein is CASSALTSGNSEQYF. CDR3 DNA sequence: TGCGCCAGCAGCGCTCTGACTAGCGGGAACTCCGAGCAGTACTTC. V usage is TRBV5-1 and J usage is TRBJ2-7; 11 nucleotides agree with TRBD2. Per germline, CDR1 SGHRS and CDR2 YFSETQ. V lost 4 bases and J lost 6; bases outside the gene matches: 9. This CDR3 contains 15 residues.

The chain couples TRBV2 to TRBJ1-6; a weak D match, TRBD1 (5 bases). The V end lost 4 bases, the J end lost 6 bases, and 13 bases lay between the germline ends. Germline V gives CDR1 SNHLY, CDR2 FYNNEI. This CDR3 has 15 amino acids. Here the CDR3 DNA reads TGTGCCAGCAGTGGGTCGACAGAGGTTAATTCACCCCTCCACTTT. Amino acids: CASSGSTEVNSPLHF.

This clonotype was counted many times. V usage is TRBV20-1 and J usage is TRBJ1-5; D is possibly TRBD1 (6 bases). The CDR3 is 13 residues long. Germline loops: CDR1 DFQATT, CDR2 SNEGSKA (reference sequence). V lost 0 bases to trimming and J lost 6 bases, with 9 bases between them. Written as DNA, the CDR3 is TGCAGTGCTAGAGATGGAGGGGGTCAGCCCCAGCATTTT. As protein: CSARDGGGQPQHF.

In regard to this clonotype: This sequence may be a read error, since a much larger clone differs from it by one base. In this CDR3 the conserved last residue, phenylalanine or tryptophan, is missing, so a read error is likely. The chain joins TRBV7-9 to TRBJ2-3; 11 nucleotides line up with TRBD2. Per germline, CDR1 SEHNR and CDR2 FQNEAQ (reference sequence). J gave up 3 bases and V 8 bases, and 10 bases lay outside the gene matches. CDR3 length: 16 residues. For the CDR3, the DNA is TGTGCCAGCGGCAGCCCCACTAGCGGGAGAACAGATACGCAGTATTCT. This sequence encodes CASGSPTSGRTDTQYS.

With regard to this clonotype: Sequence at one end of the junction differs from germline and may be a read error. The chain carries TRBV12-3 or TRBV12-4 and TRBJ2-3; 7 positions match TRBD2. The CDR3 extends over 13 amino acids. This chain's CDR3 is CASSPGGTDTQCF. The CDR3 DNA reads as TGTGCCAGCAGTCCGGGAGGCACAGATACGCAGTGTTTT.

A remark on this clonotype: A much bigger clone sits one base away, suggesting this may be a read error. The DNA for the CDR3 is TGTGCCAGCAGCCCCCCTCTGGGAGGGGATAATGAAAAACTGTTTTTT. It specifies CASSPPLGGDNEKLFF. The chain carries TRBV7-6 and TRBJ1-4; D possibly corresponds to TRBD1 (5 bases). The length of the CDR3 is 16 residues. The V end was cut by 5 bases, the J end by 4 bases, with 17 bases between. CDR1 is SGHVS, CDR2 FNYEAQ, per germline.